The rows below give T cell receptor beta chains drawn from one sample of a study of control samples from healthy donors and cancer patients. TCRdb's table, derived via immunoSEQ multiplex PCR, lists solely in-frame clones and lacks some. The table records 190,000 or so clones, approximately 95% of them present only once. The sequenced sample consisted of blood. The receptors shown here come from a young man in good health. Each CDR3 is given with its conserved first and last residue. A D gene is named only where the DNA matches it firmly.

J: TRBJ1-4
V: TRBV6-2/TRBV6-3
D: -
DNA: TGTGCCAGCAGTTATCTGGTCGGTTCTAATGAAAAACTGTTTTTT
CDR3: CASSYLVGSNEKLFF

J: TRBJ2-7
V: TRBV5-4
D: TRBD1
DNA: TGTGCCAGCAGCATATACGGGACAGGGGACTACGAGCAGTACTTC
CDR3: CASSIYGTGDYEQYF

J: TRBJ2-5
V: TRBV4-1
D: TRBD2
DNA: TGCGCCAGCAGCCACCCCGGACTAGCGGAGATTAGGGAGACCCAGTACTTC
CDR3: CASSHPGLAEIRETQYF

J: TRBJ2-5
V: TRBV10-3
D: -
DNA: TGTGCCATCAGATCGGACAGGGAGGGGGAGACCCAGTACTTC
CDR3: CAIRSDREGETQYF

J: TRBJ1-2
V: TRBV5-1
D: -
DNA: TGCGCCAGCAGCTTAATATCAGACTATGGCTACACCTTC
CDR3: CASSLISDYGYTF

J: TRBJ1-5
V: TRBV7-2
D: -
DNA: TGTGCCAGCAGCTTAGTATTTGAGGGTCAGCCCCAGCATTTT
CDR3: CASSLVFEGQPQHF

J: TRBJ1-1
V: TRBV4-2
D: -
DNA: TGTGCCAGCAGCCAGGGGGGGTACACTGAAGCTTTCTTT
CDR3: CASSQGGYTEAFF

J: TRBJ1-2
V: TRBV5-6
D: -
DNA: TGTGCCAGCAGCTTCCTGACAGGAAATGGCTACACCTTC
CDR3: CASSFLTGNGYTF

J: TRBJ2-4
V: TRBV15
D: TRBD1
DNA: TGTGCCACCAGCAGAGACCGACTACCGGGACAGGGGAACATTCAGTACTTC
CDR3: CATSRDRLPGQGNIQYF

J: TRBJ2-7
V: TRBV29-1
D: TRBD1
DNA: TGCAGCGCCAACAGGGGCGCCTACGAGCAGTACTTC
CDR3: CSANRGAYEQYF

J: TRBJ2-7
V: TRBV18
D: TRBD1
DNA: TGTGCCAGCTCACCGGACAGGTATTCCTACGAGCAGTACTTC
CDR3: CASSPDRYSYEQYF

J: TRBJ2-6
V: TRBV7-3
D: -
DNA: TGTGCCAGCAGCTTAGAGACCTCTGGGGCCAACGTCCTGACTTTC
CDR3: CASSLETSGANVLTF

J: TRBJ2-3
V: TRBV18
D: TRBD1
DNA: TGTGCCAGCTCACTGATCAGGGGGGATACGCAGTATTTT
CDR3: CASSLIRGDTQYF

J: TRBJ2-3
V: TRBV7-3
D: TRBD2
DNA: TGTGCCAGCAGCTTACTAGCGGGGGGGCCGGGTACGCAGTATTTT
CDR3: CASSLLAGGPGTQYF

J: TRBJ2-3
V: TRBV2
D: TRBD2
DNA: TGTGCCAGCAGTCCCTTAGCGGGGCCCACAGATACGCAGTATTTT
CDR3: CASSPLAGPTDTQYF

J: TRBJ1-3
V: TRBV3-1/TRBV3-2
D: -
DNA: TGTGCCAGCAGCCATACAGGGTGGGGAAACACCATATATTTT
CDR3: CASSHTGWGNTIYF

J: TRBJ1-1
V: TRBV5-1
D: -
DNA: TGCGCCAGCAGGGCAGGAACCTTGAACACTGAAGCTTTCTTT
CDR3: CASRAGTLNTEAFF

J: TRBJ2-1
V: TRBV18
D: TRBD1
DNA: TGTGCCAGCTCACAGAGGGACAGTGGCGTTTTAGGGCAGTTCTTC
CDR3: CASSQRDSGVLGQFF

J: TRBJ1-3
V: TRBV6-5
D: -
DNA: TGTGCCAGCAGGACAACAGGGAGGAACACCATATATTTT
CDR3: CASRTTGRNTIYF